The clone carrying this T cell receptor (beta chain) was detected many times. Its antigen is currently unknown. The sample is drawn from a study of early T cells in non-severe SARS-CoV-2 infection. Overall study: It was bulk RNA from unsorted whole blood that was sequenced, and the chains were unpaired. The study, taken as a whole, reports: VDJdb matching skewed toward anti-spike CD8 responses, missing private and CD4 specificities.

TCRdb fed the 5' RACE reads into MiXCR, producing one record per CDR3 protein. Among 50,000 to 75,000 distinct CDR3 sequences listed, approximately 6.1% were seen once. The CDR3 has 13 residues. Germline V gene data show CDR1 as DFQATT and CDR2 as SNEGSKA (reference sequence). V lost 3 bases and J 6 bases, leaving 13 bases between the germline ends. This receptor was identified in an adult who was a healthcare worker with PCR-confirmed SARS-CoV-2 infection or an uninfected control (not recorded which). The chain combines TRBV20-1 with TRBJ2-3, with D perhaps TRBD1 (6 bases). Sequenced material: whole blood, taken at baseline. The CDR3 region is CSASYRVVDTQYF. CDR3 nucleotides: TGCAGTGCTAGTTACAGGGTTGTGGATACGCAGTATTTT.